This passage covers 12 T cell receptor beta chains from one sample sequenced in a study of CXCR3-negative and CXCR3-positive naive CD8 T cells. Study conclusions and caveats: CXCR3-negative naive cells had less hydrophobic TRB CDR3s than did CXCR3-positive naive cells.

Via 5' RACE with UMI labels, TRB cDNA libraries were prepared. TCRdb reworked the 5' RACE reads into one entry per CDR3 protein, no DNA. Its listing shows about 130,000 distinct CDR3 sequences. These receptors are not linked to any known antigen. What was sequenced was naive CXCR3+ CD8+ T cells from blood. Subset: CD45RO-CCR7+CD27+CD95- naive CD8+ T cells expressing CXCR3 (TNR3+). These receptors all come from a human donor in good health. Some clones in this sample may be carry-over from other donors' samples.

The CDR3 is CASSLALGGDTEAFF. The chain carries TRBV7-9 and TRBJ1-1; TCRdb's D call, TRBD1, is unchecked because there is no DNA. The CDR3 spans 15 residues. Germline V gene sequence: CDR1 SEHNR, CDR2 FQNEAQ (reference sequence). Full variable domain (missing parts from reference TRBV7-9 and TRBJ1-1): DTGVSQNPRHKITKRGQNVTFRCDPISEHNRLYWYRQTLGQGPEFLTYFQNEAQLEKSRLLSDRFSAERPKGSFSTLEIQRTEQGDSAMYLCASSLALGGDTEAFFGQGTRLTVV.

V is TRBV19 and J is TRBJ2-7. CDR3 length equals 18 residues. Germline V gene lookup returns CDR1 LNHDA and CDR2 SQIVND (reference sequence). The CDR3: CASSIDLLKDRSSYEQYF.

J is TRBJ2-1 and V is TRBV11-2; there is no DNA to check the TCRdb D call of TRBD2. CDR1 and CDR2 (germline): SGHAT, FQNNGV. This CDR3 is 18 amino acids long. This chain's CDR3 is CASSLDGSGGVNYNEQFF.

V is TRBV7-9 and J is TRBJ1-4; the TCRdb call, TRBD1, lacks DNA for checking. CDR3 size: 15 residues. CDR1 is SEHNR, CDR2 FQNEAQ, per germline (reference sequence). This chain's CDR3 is CASRSGTATNEKLFF.

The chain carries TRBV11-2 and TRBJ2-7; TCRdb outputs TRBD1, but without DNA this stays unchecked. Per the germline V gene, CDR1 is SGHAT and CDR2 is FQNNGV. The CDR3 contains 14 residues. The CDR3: CASSWGPDSYEQYF. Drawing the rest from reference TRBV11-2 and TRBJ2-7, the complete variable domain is EAGVAQSPRYKIIEKRQSVAFWCNPISGHATLYWYQQILGQGPKLLIQFQNNGVVDDSQLPKDRFSAERLKGVDSTLKIQPAKLEDSAVYLCASSWGPDSYEQYFGPGTRLTVT.

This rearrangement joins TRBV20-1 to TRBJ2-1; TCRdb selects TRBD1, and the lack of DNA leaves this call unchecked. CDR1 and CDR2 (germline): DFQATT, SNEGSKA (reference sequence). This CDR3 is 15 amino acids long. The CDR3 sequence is CSARDIGQEDNEQFF.

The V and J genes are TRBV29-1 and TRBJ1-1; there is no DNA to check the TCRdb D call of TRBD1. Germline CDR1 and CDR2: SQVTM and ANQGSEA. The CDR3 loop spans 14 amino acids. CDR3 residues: CSVEAQGAGTEAFF.

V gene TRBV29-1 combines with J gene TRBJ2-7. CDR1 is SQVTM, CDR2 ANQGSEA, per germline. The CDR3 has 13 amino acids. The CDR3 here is CSVEAGTSYEQYF.

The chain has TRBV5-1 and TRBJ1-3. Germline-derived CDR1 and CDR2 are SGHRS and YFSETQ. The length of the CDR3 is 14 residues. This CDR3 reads CASSLAGSGNTIYF.

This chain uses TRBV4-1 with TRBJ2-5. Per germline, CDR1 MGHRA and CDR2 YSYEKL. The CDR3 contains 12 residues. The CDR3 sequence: CASSQTQETQYF.

CDR3 in amino acids: CASTLSYGGDQDTQYF. The rearrangement joins TRBV7-9 to TRBJ2-3; there is no DNA to check the TCRdb D call of TRBD1. This CDR3 is built from 16 residues. Germline V gives CDR1 SEHNR, CDR2 FQNEAQ (reference sequence).

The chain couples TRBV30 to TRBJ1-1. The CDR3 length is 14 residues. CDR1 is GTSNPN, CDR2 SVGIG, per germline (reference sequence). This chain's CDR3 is CAWSASGFHTEAFF.